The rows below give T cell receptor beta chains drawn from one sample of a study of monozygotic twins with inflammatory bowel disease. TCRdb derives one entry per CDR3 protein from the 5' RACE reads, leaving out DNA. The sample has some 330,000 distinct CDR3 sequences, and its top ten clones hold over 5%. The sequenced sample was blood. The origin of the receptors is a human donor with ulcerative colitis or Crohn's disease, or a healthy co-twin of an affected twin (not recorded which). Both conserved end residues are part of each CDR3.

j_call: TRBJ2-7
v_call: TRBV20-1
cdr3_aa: CSPAPDSSYEQYF

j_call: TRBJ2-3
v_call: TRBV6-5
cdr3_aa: CASSYLTSGGTDTQYF

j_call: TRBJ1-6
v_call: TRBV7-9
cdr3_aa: CASSLPLPWNSPLHF

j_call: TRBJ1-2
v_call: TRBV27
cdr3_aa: CASSPTTSLANYGYTF

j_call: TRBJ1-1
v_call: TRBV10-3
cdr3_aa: CAIRITGDGNTEAFF

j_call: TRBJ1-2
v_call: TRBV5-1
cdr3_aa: CASSLAGQGRTYGYTF

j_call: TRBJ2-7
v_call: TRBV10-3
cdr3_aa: CAISDGSGTTSFSYEQYF

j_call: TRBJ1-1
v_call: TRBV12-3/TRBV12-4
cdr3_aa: CASSSGSGGITLNTEAFF

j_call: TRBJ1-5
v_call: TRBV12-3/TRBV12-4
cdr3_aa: CASSFFLRVSNQPQHF

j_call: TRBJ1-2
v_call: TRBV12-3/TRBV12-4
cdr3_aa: CASSLQGRADGYTF